The rows below give T cell receptor beta chains drawn from one sample of a study of blood T cell repertoires in COVID-19. Clones were sequenced by immunoSEQ multiplex PCR, and TCRdb holds only the in-frame ones, with some missing. Of 150,000 to 200,000 clones listed, 85% to 95% are singletons. What was sequenced was peripheral blood. The receptors come from a woman aged 55-75 years with COVID-19, enrolled during active disease. The CDR3 runs from the conserved cysteine through the conserved F or W. The D gene is left open where the match is weak. Expanded clones get a size class; other rows say once, few or many, or leave the size out.

cdr3_length: 15
j_call: TRBJ1-2
d_call: TRBD1
v_call: TRBV10-3
clone_size: .
cdr3_aa: CAISEAGTGQYGYTF
cdr3_nt: TGTGCCATCAGTGAGGCCGGGACAGGCCAATATGGCTACACCTTC

cdr3_length: 17
j_call: TRBJ2-3
d_call: TRBD2
v_call: TRBV12-5
clone_size: .
cdr3_aa: CASGLGSSGGAGDTQYF
cdr3_nt: TGTGCTAGTGGTTTGGGTTCTAGCGGGGGGGCTGGGGATACGCAGTATTTT

cdr3_length: 13
j_call: TRBJ1-5
d_call: TRBD1
v_call: TRBV19
clone_size: .
cdr3_aa: CASSLTGVQPQHF
cdr3_nt: TGTGCCAGTAGCCTGACAGGGGTTCAGCCCCAGCATTTT

cdr3_length: 12
j_call: TRBJ1-2
d_call: .
v_call: TRBV6-5
clone_size: few
cdr3_aa: CASRGQSRGYTF
cdr3_nt: TGTGCCAGCAGAGGACAGTCCAGAGGCTACACCTTC

cdr3_length: 15
j_call: TRBJ1-2
d_call: .
v_call: TRBV4-2
clone_size: .
cdr3_aa: CASSHDRTGSGGYTF
cdr3_nt: TGTGCCAGCAGCCACGATCGGACGGGATCGGGGGGCTACACCTTC

cdr3_length: 15
j_call: TRBJ1-5
d_call: TRBD1
v_call: TRBV5-1
clone_size: .
cdr3_aa: CASSLSGTGNQPQHF
cdr3_nt: TGCGCCAGCAGCTTGTCCGGGACAGGGAATCAGCCCCAGCATTTT

cdr3_length: 11
j_call: TRBJ1-2
d_call: .
v_call: TRBV20-1
clone_size: .
cdr3_aa: CSASISGSYTF
cdr3_nt: TGCAGTGCTAGTATATCGGGATCCTACACCTTC

cdr3_length: 15
j_call: TRBJ2-1
d_call: TRBD2
v_call: TRBV7-6
clone_size: .
cdr3_aa: CASSLLAGGPNEQFF
cdr3_nt: TGTGCCAGCAGCTTACTAGCGGGGGGGCCCAATGAGCAGTTCTTC

cdr3_length: 13
j_call: TRBJ2-5
d_call: .
v_call: TRBV19
clone_size: .
cdr3_aa: CASSIGGRETQYF
cdr3_nt: TGTGCCAGTAGTATCGGAGGGCGAGAGACCCAGTACTTC

cdr3_length: 16
j_call: TRBJ1-5
d_call: TRBD1
v_call: TRBV5-5
clone_size: .
cdr3_aa: CASSLYRDRGNQPQHF
cdr3_nt: TGTGCCAGCAGCTTATACCGGGACAGGGGAAATCAGCCCCAGCATTTT

cdr3_length: 14
j_call: TRBJ1-2
d_call: TRBD1
v_call: TRBV4-1
clone_size: .
cdr3_aa: CASSQPTGSYGYTF
cdr3_nt: TGCGCCAGCAGCCAACCGACAGGGAGCTATGGCTACACCTTC

cdr3_length: 18
j_call: TRBJ1-1
d_call: TRBD1
v_call: TRBV30
clone_size: .
cdr3_aa: CAWKSGLRTGVFNTEAFF
cdr3_nt: TGTGCCTGGAAGTCTGGTCTAAGGACAGGGGTTTTCAACACTGAAGCTTTCTTT

cdr3_length: 12
j_call: TRBJ2-7
d_call: .
v_call: TRBV30
clone_size: .
cdr3_aa: CARAEGPYEQYF
cdr3_nt: TGTGCCCGAGCGGAGGGACCCTACGAGCAGTACTTC

cdr3_length: 14
j_call: TRBJ1-4
d_call: TRBD1
v_call: TRBV6-5
clone_size: .
cdr3_aa: CASGTEGQGRKLFF
cdr3_nt: TGTGCCAGCGGAACGGAGGGACAGGGACGAAAACTGTTTTTT

cdr3_length: 18
j_call: TRBJ1-2
d_call: .
v_call: TRBV29-1
clone_size: few
cdr3_aa: CSVEVLYSRVMTGYGYTF
cdr3_nt: TGCAGCGTTGAAGTACTATATTCGAGAGTCATGACAGGCTATGGCTACACCTTC

cdr3_length: 14
j_call: TRBJ1-2
d_call: .
v_call: TRBV11-2
clone_size: once
cdr3_aa: CASSLGRGGDGYTF
cdr3_nt: TGTGCCAGCAGCTTAGGGCGGGGGGGCGACGGCTACACCTTC

cdr3_length: 14
j_call: TRBJ1-2
d_call: .
v_call: TRBV24-1
clone_size: .
cdr3_aa: CATSETTGRAGYTF
cdr3_nt: TGTGCCACCAGTGAGACAACAGGGAGGGCTGGCTACACCTTC

cdr3_length: 12
j_call: TRBJ1-2
d_call: TRBD1
v_call: TRBV12-3/TRBV12-4
clone_size: .
cdr3_aa: CAGTGGRDGYTF
cdr3_nt: TGTGCCGGGACAGGGGGAAGGGATGGCTACACCTTC

cdr3_length: 13
j_call: TRBJ1-3
d_call: .
v_call: TRBV2
clone_size: .
cdr3_aa: CASTRVRGNTIYF
cdr3_nt: TGTGCCAGCACCAGGGTCCGTGGAAACACCATATATTTT

cdr3_length: 16
j_call: TRBJ2-3
d_call: .
v_call: TRBV7-6
clone_size: .
cdr3_aa: CASSFMTGGSTDTQYF
cdr3_nt: TGTGCCAGCAGCTTCATGACGGGGGGCTCCACAGATACGCAGTATTTT

cdr3_length: 14
j_call: TRBJ2-7
d_call: .
v_call: TRBV3-1/TRBV3-2
clone_size: .
cdr3_aa: CASSPGTPDYEQYF
cdr3_nt: TGTGCCAGCAGCCCCGGGACTCCCGACTACGAGCAGTACTTC

cdr3_length: 14
j_call: TRBJ1-1
d_call: TRBD1
v_call: TRBV6-2/TRBV6-3
clone_size: .
cdr3_aa: CASSLSGGNTEAFF
cdr3_nt: TGTGCCAGCAGTTTGTCAGGGGGTAACACTGAAGCTTTCTTT

cdr3_length: 15
j_call: TRBJ1-1
d_call: .
v_call: TRBV6-2/TRBV6-3
clone_size: .
cdr3_aa: CASSYVPGERTEAFF
cdr3_nt: TGTGCCAGCAGTTACGTGCCAGGGGAGAGGACTGAAGCTTTCTTT

cdr3_length: 17
j_call: TRBJ1-5
d_call: .
v_call: TRBV27
clone_size: .
cdr3_aa: CASRRFDGLVSNQPQHF
cdr3_nt: TGTGCCAGCAGGCGATTCGACGGACTTGTAAGCAATCAGCCCCAGCATTTT

cdr3_length: 16
j_call: TRBJ2-2
d_call: TRBD2
v_call: TRBV3-1/TRBV3-2
clone_size: .
cdr3_aa: CASSQDPRLASGELFF
cdr3_nt: TGTGCCAGCAGCCAAGATCCCCGACTAGCTTCCGGGGAGCTGTTTTTT

cdr3_length: 13
j_call: TRBJ1-1
d_call: .
v_call: TRBV2
clone_size: .
cdr3_aa: CASSTRGDTEAFF
cdr3_nt: TGTGCCAGCAGTACCCGGGGGGATACTGAAGCTTTCTTT

cdr3_length: 19
j_call: TRBJ1-6
d_call: TRBD1
v_call: TRBV18
clone_size: few
cdr3_aa: CASSSLSLAGTGRGSPLHF
cdr3_nt: TGTGCCAGCTCGAGCTTATCACTAGCCGGGACAGGGAGAGGATCACCCCTCCACTTT

cdr3_length: 17
j_call: TRBJ1-6
d_call: .
v_call: TRBV27
clone_size: .
cdr3_aa: CASSSPLIPGGNSPLHF
cdr3_nt: TGTGCCAGCAGTTCACCCCTAATCCCTGGGGGGAATTCACCCCTCCACTTT

cdr3_length: 12
j_call: TRBJ1-5
d_call: .
v_call: TRBV6-5
clone_size: .
cdr3_aa: CASSADGGRQHF
cdr3_nt: TGTGCCAGCAGCGCCGACGGCGGCCGACAGCATTTT

cdr3_length: 14
j_call: TRBJ1-5
d_call: .
v_call: TRBV19
clone_size: .
cdr3_aa: CASSITGYGQPQHF
cdr3_nt: TGTGCCAGTAGTATTACAGGGTACGGGCAGCCCCAGCATTTT

cdr3_length: 13
j_call: TRBJ2-7
d_call: TRBD1
v_call: TRBV24-1
clone_size: .
cdr3_aa: CATSDPGTGEQYF
cdr3_nt: TGTGCCACCAGTGACCCCGGGACAGGCGAGCAGTACTTC

cdr3_length: 14
j_call: TRBJ2-5
d_call: TRBD2
v_call: TRBV6-5
clone_size: .
cdr3_aa: CASIRGGRQETQYF
cdr3_nt: TGTGCCAGCATCCGCGGGGGGCGCCAAGAGACCCAGTACTTC

cdr3_length: 14
j_call: TRBJ2-7
d_call: TRBD2
v_call: TRBV2
clone_size: .
cdr3_aa: CASSPGLAGYEQYF
cdr3_nt: TGTGCCAGCAGTCCGGGACTAGCGGGGTACGAGCAGTACTTC

cdr3_length: 14
j_call: TRBJ1-2
d_call: TRBD1
v_call: TRBV6-5
clone_size: .
cdr3_aa: CASSYRGLNYGYTF
cdr3_nt: TGTGCCAGCAGTTACAGGGGGCTTAACTATGGCTACACCTTC

cdr3_length: 16
j_call: TRBJ1-1
d_call: .
v_call: TRBV6-5
clone_size: .
cdr3_aa: CASSFSATDVGTEAFF
cdr3_nt: TGTGCCAGCAGTTTTTCCGCTACCGACGTCGGGACTGAAGCTTTCTTT

cdr3_length: 17
j_call: TRBJ1-3
d_call: .
v_call: TRBV4-3
clone_size: once
cdr3_aa: CASSQEVSGRGGNTIYF
cdr3_nt: TGCGCCAGCAGCCAAGAAGTTTCGGGGAGAGGGGGAAACACCATATATTTT

cdr3_length: 16
j_call: TRBJ2-7
d_call: TRBD2
v_call: TRBV7-2
clone_size: .
cdr3_aa: CASSWGRRGVSYEQYF
cdr3_nt: TGTGCCAGCAGCTGGGGGAGGCGGGGGGTTTCCTACGAGCAGTACTTC

cdr3_length: 15
j_call: TRBJ2-1
d_call: TRBD2
v_call: TRBV9
clone_size: .
cdr3_aa: CASSIRTSGVNEQFF
cdr3_nt: TGTGCCAGCAGCATCCGGACTAGCGGGGTAAATGAGCAGTTCTTC

cdr3_length: 16
j_call: TRBJ1-4
d_call: .
v_call: TRBV6-5
clone_size: .
cdr3_aa: CASSYGGRVGYEKLFF
cdr3_nt: TGTGCCAGCAGTTACGGGGGGAGGGTAGGTTATGAAAAACTGTTTTTT

cdr3_length: 14
j_call: TRBJ1-1
d_call: TRBD1
v_call: TRBV7-2
clone_size: .
cdr3_aa: CASSTGVAATEAFF
cdr3_nt: TGTGCCAGCAGTACAGGGGTGGCAGCCACTGAAGCTTTCTTT

cdr3_length: 16
j_call: TRBJ2-5
d_call: TRBD2
v_call: TRBV28
clone_size: .
cdr3_aa: CASRPPGGGSIRTQYF
cdr3_nt: TGTGCCAGCAGGCCCCCGGGCGGGGGGTCTATCCGTACCCAGTACTTC

cdr3_length: 14
j_call: TRBJ1-2
d_call: .
v_call: TRBV5-6
clone_size: .
cdr3_aa: CASSLRGIDYGYTF
cdr3_nt: TGTGCCAGCAGCTTACGAGGGATCGACTATGGCTACACCTTC

cdr3_length: 15
j_call: TRBJ1-3
d_call: .
v_call: TRBV7-2
clone_size: .
cdr3_aa: CASSLQGPSGNTIYF
cdr3_nt: TGTGCCAGCAGCTTACAGGGGCCGTCTGGAAACACCATATATTTT

cdr3_length: 12
j_call: TRBJ1-1
d_call: .
v_call: TRBV12-3/TRBV12-4
clone_size: once
cdr3_aa: CASSFYPGEAFF
cdr3_nt: TGTGCCAGCAGTTTCTACCCGGGTGAAGCTTTCTTT

cdr3_length: 15
j_call: TRBJ2-2
d_call: TRBD1
v_call: TRBV19
clone_size: .
cdr3_aa: CASSIGTGVAGELFF
cdr3_nt: TGTGCCAGTAGTATAGGGACAGGGGTCGCCGGGGAGCTGTTTTTT

cdr3_length: 13
j_call: TRBJ2-7
d_call: .
v_call: TRBV5-1
clone_size: .
cdr3_aa: CASSLGQDYEQYF
cdr3_nt: TGCGCCAGCAGCTTGGGTCAGGATTACGAGCAGTACTTC

cdr3_length: 15
j_call: TRBJ2-7
d_call: TRBD1
v_call: TRBV18
clone_size: .
cdr3_aa: CASSPGTGSWYEQYF
cdr3_nt: TGTGCCAGCTCACCAGGGACAGGGTCTTGGTACGAGCAGTACTTC

cdr3_length: 14
j_call: TRBJ1-1
d_call: .
v_call: TRBV21-1
clone_size: .
cdr3_aa: CASSKGTGNTEAFF
cdr3_nt: TGTGCCAGCAGCAAAGGGACAGGGAACACTGAAGCTTTCTTT

cdr3_length: 15
j_call: TRBJ1-1
d_call: TRBD1
v_call: TRBV6-2/TRBV6-3
clone_size: .
cdr3_aa: CASSRHRQGDTEAFF
cdr3_nt: TGTGCCAGCAGTCGTCACCGACAGGGCGACACTGAAGCTTTCTTT

cdr3_length: 16
j_call: TRBJ1-2
d_call: TRBD1
v_call: TRBV19
clone_size: .
cdr3_aa: CASSIRPGQGGDGYTF
cdr3_nt: TGTGCCAGTAGTATACGGCCCGGACAGGGGGGGGATGGCTACACCTTC

cdr3_length: 12
j_call: TRBJ1-2
d_call: .
v_call: TRBV30
clone_size: .
cdr3_aa: CAWKGGDYGYTF
cdr3_nt: TGTGCCTGGAAGGGGGGGGACTATGGCTACACCTTC

cdr3_length: 15
j_call: TRBJ1-3
d_call: .
v_call: TRBV13
clone_size: .
cdr3_aa: CASSSPGRGGNTIYF
cdr3_nt: TGTGCCAGCAGCTCACCGGGTCGAGGAGGAAACACCATATATTTT

cdr3_length: 15
j_call: TRBJ2-1
d_call: TRBD2
v_call: TRBV7-9
clone_size: .
cdr3_aa: CASSLWAGGLNEQFF
cdr3_nt: TGTGCCAGCAGCTTATGGGCGGGGGGGCTAAATGAGCAGTTCTTC

cdr3_length: 17
j_call: TRBJ1-4
d_call: TRBD1
v_call: TRBV11-2
clone_size: once
cdr3_aa: CASSLGRGRRNNEKLFF
cdr3_nt: TGTGCCAGCAGCTTAGGCAGGGGGCGACGGAACAATGAAAAACTGTTTTTT

cdr3_length: 15
j_call: TRBJ2-5
d_call: TRBD1
v_call: TRBV11-2
clone_size: .
cdr3_aa: CASSLETGVGETQYF
cdr3_nt: TGTGCCAGCAGCTTGGAGACAGGGGTGGGGGAGACCCAGTACTTC